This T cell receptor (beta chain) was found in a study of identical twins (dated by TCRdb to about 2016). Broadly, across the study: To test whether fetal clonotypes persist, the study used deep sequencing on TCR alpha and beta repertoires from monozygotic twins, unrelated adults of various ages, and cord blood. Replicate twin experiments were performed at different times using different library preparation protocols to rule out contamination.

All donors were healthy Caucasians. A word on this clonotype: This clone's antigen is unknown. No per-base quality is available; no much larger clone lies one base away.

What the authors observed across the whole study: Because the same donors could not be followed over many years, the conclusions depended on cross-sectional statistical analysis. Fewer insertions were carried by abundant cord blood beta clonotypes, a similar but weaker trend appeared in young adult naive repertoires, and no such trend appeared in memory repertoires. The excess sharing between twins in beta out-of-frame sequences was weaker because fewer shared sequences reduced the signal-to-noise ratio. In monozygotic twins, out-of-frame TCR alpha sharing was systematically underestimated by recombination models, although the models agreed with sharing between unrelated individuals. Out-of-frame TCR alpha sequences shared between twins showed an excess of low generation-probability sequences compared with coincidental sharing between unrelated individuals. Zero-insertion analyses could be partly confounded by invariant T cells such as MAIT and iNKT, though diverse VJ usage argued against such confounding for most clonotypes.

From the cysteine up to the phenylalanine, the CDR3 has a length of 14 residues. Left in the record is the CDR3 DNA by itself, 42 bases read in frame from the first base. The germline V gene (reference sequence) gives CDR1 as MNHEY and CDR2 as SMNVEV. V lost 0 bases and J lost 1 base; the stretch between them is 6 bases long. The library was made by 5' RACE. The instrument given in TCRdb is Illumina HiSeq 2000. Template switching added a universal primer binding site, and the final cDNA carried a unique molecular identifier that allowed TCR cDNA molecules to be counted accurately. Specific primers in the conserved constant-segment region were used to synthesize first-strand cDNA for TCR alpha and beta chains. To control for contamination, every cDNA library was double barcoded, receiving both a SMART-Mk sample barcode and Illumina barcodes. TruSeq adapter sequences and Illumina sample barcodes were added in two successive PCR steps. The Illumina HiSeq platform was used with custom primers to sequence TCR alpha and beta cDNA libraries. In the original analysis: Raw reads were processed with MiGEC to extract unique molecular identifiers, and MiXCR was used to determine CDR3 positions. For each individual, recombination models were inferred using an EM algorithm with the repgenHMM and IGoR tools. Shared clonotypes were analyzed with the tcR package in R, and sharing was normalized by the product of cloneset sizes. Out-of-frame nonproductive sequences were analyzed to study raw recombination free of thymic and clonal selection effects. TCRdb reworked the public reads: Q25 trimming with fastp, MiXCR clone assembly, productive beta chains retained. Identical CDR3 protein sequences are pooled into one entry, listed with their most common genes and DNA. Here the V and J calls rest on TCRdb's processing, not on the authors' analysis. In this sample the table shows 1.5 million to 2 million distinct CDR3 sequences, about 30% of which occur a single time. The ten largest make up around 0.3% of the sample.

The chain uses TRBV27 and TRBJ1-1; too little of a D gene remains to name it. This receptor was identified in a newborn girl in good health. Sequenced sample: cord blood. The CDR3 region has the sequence CASSLSFRNTEAFF. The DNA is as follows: TGTGCCAGCAGTTTATCTTTCCGGAACACTGAAGCTTTCTTT.